One and the same sample provided the 15 T cell receptor beta chains below, sequenced in a study of molecular identifiers for immune sequencing clone quantification. TCRdb redid the calling of the PCR reads with MiXCR, one entry per CDR3 protein. The data hold roughly 97,000 distinct CDR3 sequences, with approximately 24% observed a single time. Sequenced: naive CD8+ T cells from blood, with Jurkat cell RNA spiked in. Regarding subset: FACS-sorted CD8+CD4-CCR7+CD45RA+ naive T cells. The receptor set was obtained from a human donor in good health. Some libraries in this study had Jurkat cell RNA spiked in.

This clonotype was seen repeatedly, ten times or more. The chain couples TRBV12-3 or TRBV12-4 to TRBJ1-1; D is unresolved. This CDR3 contains 13 residues. Deletions cut 6 bases from V and 0 bases from J, with 8 bases between. CDR3 sequence: CASSPTLNTEAFF. CDR3 nucleotides: TGTGCCAGCAGCCCCACTTTGAACACTGAAGCTTTCTTT.

This clonotype has a handful of counts. V and J are TRBV7-2 and TRBJ2-5; D gene unclear. Trimming removed 1 base from V and 4 bases from J, with 16 bases in between. The V gene's germline CDR1 is SGHTA and CDR2 FQGNSA. This CDR3 contains 16 residues. The CDR3 loop is CASSLVEADARETQYF. The CDR3 bases are TGTGCCAGCAGCTTAGTTGAGGCGGATGCCAGAGAGACCCAGTACTTC.

This clonotype was counted between two and nine times. The chain has TRBV12-5 and TRBJ2-7, with D possibly called TRBD1 or TRBD2 (5 bases each). Germline V gives CDR1 LGHNT, CDR2 FRNRAP. V lost 6 bases, J lost 0 bases, and 12 bases lay in between. The CDR3 extends over 14 amino acids. The CDR3 DNA reads TGTGCTAGTGGGCGGACGAGGGGCTCCTACGAGCAGTACTTC. Amino acid sequence: CASGRTRGSYEQYF.

On this clonotype: One end of the junction is discordant with germline, which a read error may explain. V is TRBV30 and J is TRBJ2-1; D might be TRBD1 or TRBD2, each matching 6 bases. Germline V gene sequence: CDR1 GTSNPN, CDR2 SVGIG (reference sequence). CDR3 length: 10 amino acids. The DNA for the CDR3 is TGTGCCAGGAGGGGGTATGAGCAGTTCTTC. Its protein product is CARRGYEQFF.

This clonotype was counted at least ten times. V gene TRBV7-9 combines with J gene TRBJ2-3, with 8 bases aligning to TRBD2. Per germline, CDR1 SEHNR and CDR2 FQNEAQ (reference sequence). The CDR3 extends over 15 amino acids. V lost 0 bases and J lost 3; bases outside the gene matches: 2. CDR3 protein: CASSLAREETDTQYF. For the CDR3, the DNA is TGTGCCAGCAGCTTAGCGCGGGAGGAAACAGATACGCAGTATTTT.

There are a few counts of this clonotype. The rearrangement links TRBV7-9 to TRBJ2-1; 7 bases are a match to TRBD1. V dropped 5 bases and J dropped 5; count of bases not matched to a gene: 9. Germline V gene data show CDR1 as SEHNR and CDR2 as FQNEAQ (reference sequence). CDR3 length: 15 residues. The CDR3: CASSRYPDRDNEQFF. The CDR3 DNA follows: TGTGCCAGCAGCCGATACCCAGACAGGGACAATGAGCAGTTCTTC.

To note about this clonotype: This may arise from a read error, as a much more abundant clone is one base away. The chain uses TRBV7-9 and TRBJ1-5; D is perhaps TRBD1 (6 bases). The CDR3 totals 15 residues. The V end lost 5 bases, the J end lost 3 bases, and 14 bases lay between the germline ends. The germline CDR1 and CDR2 sequences are SEHNR and FQNEAQ (reference sequence). CDR3 residues: CASSLGQLDNQPQHF. CDR3 DNA: TGTGCCAGCAGCCTCGGACAGCTCGACAATCAGCCCCAGCATTTT.

About this clonotype itself: Since no conserved phenylalanine or tryptophan closes the CDR3, a read error is the likely cause. The chain has TRBV12-3 or TRBV12-4 and TRBJ2-3; a weak D match, TRBD1 (6 bases). The CDR3 totals 16 residues. V lost 5 bases, J lost 5 bases, and 20 bases lay in between. CDR3 protein: CASSPYRAVNLDTQYL. The CDR3 nucleotides are TGTGCCAGCAGTCCCTACAGGGCCGTTAACCTAGATACGCAGTATCTT.

A word on this clonotype: This may come from a read error, since a much larger clone is one base off. V gene TRBV12-3 or TRBV12-4 combines with J gene TRBJ2-2; 8 nucleotides agree with TRBD1. The CDR3 sequence is 12 residues long. The trim removed 5 bases at V and 10 bases at J, leaving 3 bases unmatched. The CDR3 region has the DNA TGTGCCAGCAGTCTACAGGGGGTGGAGCTGTTTTTT. Protein sequence: CASSLQGVELFF.

This clonotype has ten or more counts. The V gene is TRBV7-2, the J gene TRBJ2-7, with D possibly called TRBD1 or TRBD2 (5 bases each). The CDR3 extends over 15 amino acids. The germline gives CDR1 SGHTA, CDR2 FQGNSA. Trimming cost V 0 bases and J 3 bases, with 12 bases left between them. CDR3 amino acids: CASSLARDGYYEQYF. The CDR3 bases are TGTGCCAGCAGCTTAGCCCGGGACGGCTACTACGAGCAGTACTTC. Filled out from reference TRBV7-2 and TRBJ2-7, the complete variable domain reads GAGVSQSPSNKVTEKGKDVELRCDPISGHTALYWYRQSLGQGLEFLIYFQGNSAPDKSGLPSDRFSAERTGGSVSTLTIQRTQQEDSAVYLCASSLARDGYYEQYFGPGTRLTVT.

This clonotype was seen at least ten times. This chain connects TRBV7-9 to TRBJ1-5; no firm D call. The CDR3 extends over 14 amino acids. Germline-derived CDR1 and CDR2 are SEHNR and FQNEAQ (reference sequence). V was shortened by 1 base and J by 3 bases, with 7 bases between the two germline ends. CDR3 sequence reads: CASSLGGPNQPQHF. Written as DNA, the CDR3 is TGTGCCAGCAGCTTAGGAGGACCCAATCAGCCCCAGCATTTT.

A remark on this clonotype: A clone one base away is much larger, so this may be a read error. The CDR3 carries no conserved terminal phenylalanine or tryptophan, so it likely arises from a read error. The DNA of the CDR3 is TGTGCCAGCAGCCCGACCCTTAGCGGAGGGCAAGAGACCCAGTACATC. Encoded protein: CASSPTLSGGQETQYI. The chain employs TRBV7-9 and TRBJ2-5; weak D call: TRBD2 (6 bases). The CDR3 loop spans 16 amino acids. Trimming stripped 5 bases from V and 2 bases from J, with 18 bases between. Germline V gene data show CDR1 as SEHNR and CDR2 as FQNEAQ (reference sequence).

This clonotype showed up many times. This chain joins TRBV23-1 and TRBJ1-1, with TRBD1 as a possible D gene (6 bases). TRBV23-1 is annotated as an ORF whose role is uncertain. V lost 0 bases to trimming and J lost 5 bases, with 13 bases between them. The CDR3 contains 15 residues. This CDR3 reads CASSQSQGHGTEAFF. The CDR3 DNA follows: TGCGCCAGCAGTCAATCGCAGGGGCATGGAACTGAAGCTTTCTTT.

The genes are TRBV7-7 and TRBJ2-5, with D possibly matching TRBD1 (6 bases). The CDR3 length is 13 residues. V lost 4 bases and J 5 bases, leaving 11 bases between the germline ends. Germline V gene sequence: CDR1 SSHAT, CDR2 FNYEAQ (reference sequence). As DNA, the CDR3 is TGTGCCAGCAGCTGGACAGTAGCGGAGACCCAGTACTTC. Translation: CASSWTVAETQYF. Complete variable domain (other parts from reference TRBV7-7 and TRBJ2-5): GAGVSQSPRYKVTKRGQDVTLRCDPISSHATLYWYQQALGQGPEFLTYFNYEAQPDKSGLPSDRFSAERPEGSISTLTIQRTEQRDSAMYRCASSWTVAETQYFGPGTRLLVL.

With regard to this clonotype: This may be a read error, as it is one base from a much larger clone. CDR3 in DNA: TGTGCCAGCAGCGTAGCTACTGGTAGCGGAACACCGAACGCCGGGGAGCTGTTTTTT. It yields the protein CASSVATGSGTPNAGELFF. The chain is built from TRBV9 and TRBJ2-2, with TRBD2 as a possible D gene (6 bases). CDR3 length equals 19 residues. Looked up from germline, CDR1 is SGDLS and CDR2 is YYNGEE. The full variable domain, completed using reference TRBV9 and TRBJ2-2, is DSGVTQTPKHLITATGQRVTLRCSPRSGDLSVYWYQQSLDQGLQFLIQYYNGEERAKGNILERFSAQQFPDLHSELNLSSLELGDSALYFCASSVATGSGTPNAGELFFGEGSRLTVL.